This T cell receptor beta chain was captured by sequencing in a study of regulatory T cells in long-lasting Graves disease. CDR3-region Arm-PCR and iRepertoire HTBI primers produced the TCR beta libraries. TCRdb processed the multiplex PCR reads anew with MiXCR; each CDR3 protein has one entry. The table records about 470,000 distinct CDR3 sequences, around 21% of them present only once. Many counts were recorded for this clonotype. Its antigen is not known. The CDR3 sequence is 12 residues long. The germline V gene encodes CDR1 SQVTM and CDR2 ANQGSEA. The germline V and J ends were trimmed by 4 bases and 4 bases, with 8 bases remaining between them. The time point was: persistent/refractory GD, antithyroid drugs over 5 years with positive TRAb. Making the TCR library involved RNA that had been extracted from PBMCs. Patients came from an endocrinology department in Xi'an, China. Study-level findings and limits: Whereas 900 to 1,000 public clonotypes were shared by new patients, persistent patients shared more, at under 3,000. It was in persistent disease that TRBV28, TRBJ1-2 and TRBJ2-5 were favored. TCR diversity was lower in persistent Graves' patients than in newly diagnosed ones.

This clonotype originated in a female donor with Graves disease. The rearrangement joins TRBV29-1 to TRBJ1-5; maybe TRBD1 (5 bases). Sequencing was performed on peripheral blood mononuclear cells (PBMCs), taken when the disease was refractory, from a patient treated with antithyroid drugs. The DNA of the CDR3 is TGCAGCGTTGGCGGGGGGAATCAGCCCCAGCATTTT. Its translation is CSVGGGNQPQHF.